The 31 T cell receptor beta chains listed next were all sequenced from one sample in a study of CD8 T cells in Susac syndrome (dated by TCRdb to between 2018 and 2021). The library was built by means of the immunoSEQ multiplex PCR assay. RNA was extracted using the RNeasy kit, and roughly 0.5 to 1 microgram was reverse transcribed with random hexamers. TCRdb trimmed public reads at Q25 via fastp, called clones via MiXCR and kept in-frame beta chains. One record per CDR3 amino acid sequence lists the most common genes and DNA. The table for this sample lists 100,000 or so distinct CDR3 sequences; around 90% of them were counted only once. The ten largest clones take up 0.11% to 0.15% of the sample. The sequencing input was CD4+ T cells from PBMCs. The receptors stem from a human donor in good health.

The rearrangement joins TRBV11-2 to TRBJ1-5; no definite D call. Germline CDR1 is SGHAT and CDR2 is FQNNGV. The CDR3 consists of 13 residues. Trimming took 2 bases from V and 7 from J, leaving 9 bases between them. CDR3 coding DNA: TGTGCCAGCAGCTTACACCTCGGCCAGCCCCAGCATTTT. Protein sequence: CASSLHLGQPQHF.

The chain is built from TRBV30 and TRBJ1-2; D remains unclear. Trimming left V 0 bases short and J 0 bases short, with 8 bases between. Per germline, CDR1 GTSNPN and CDR2 SVGIG (reference sequence). The CDR3 is 14 amino acids. CDR3 loop: CAWSVGLTNYGYTF. The CDR3 DNA sequence: TGTGCCTGGAGTGTGGGGTTAACTAACTATGGCTACACCTTC. The complete variable domain, with remaining parts taken from reference TRBV30 and TRBJ1-2, reads SQTIHQWPATLVQPVGSPLSLECTVEGTSNPNLYWYRQAAGRGLQLLFYSVGIGQISSEVPQNLSASRPQDRQFILSSKKLLLSDSGFYLCAWSVGLTNYGYTFGSGTRLTVV.

CDR3 in DNA: TGTGCCAGCAGTCCGACCCGGGGACTGTACAATGAGCAGTTCTTC. Translating it yields CASSPTRGLYNEQFF. The rearrangement joins TRBV6-4 to TRBJ2-1, with D possibly TRBD2 on 6 matching bases. CDR1 MRHNA and CDR2 SNTAGT come from the germline V gene. Trimming cost V 5 bases and J 4 bases, with 15 bases left between them. CDR3 length equals 15 residues.

This rearrangement joins TRBV5-1 to TRBJ2-2; 7 bases are a match to TRBD1. The CDR3 loop spans 16 amino acids. Looked up from germline, CDR1 is SGHRS and CDR2 is YFSETQ. J was trimmed by 6 bases and V by 0 bases; bases with no gene match: 8. CDR3: CASSLGGGVSPGELFF. The CDR3 DNA reads TGCGCCAGCAGCTTGGGAGGGGGCGTCTCGCCCGGGGAGCTGTTTTTT.

This rearrangement joins TRBV20-1 to TRBJ2-7, with TRBD1 identical over 7 bases. V lost 2 bases, J lost 0 bases, and 13 bases stayed unmatched. From germline, CDR1 is DFQATT and CDR2 SNEGSKA (reference sequence). The CDR3 spans 17 residues. This CDR3 is CSARPSNGDRSSYEQYF. CDR3 DNA: TGCAGTGCTAGACCGTCCAACGGGGACAGAAGCTCCTACGAGCAGTACTTC.

The rearrangement uses TRBV29-1 and TRBJ1-2; possibly TRBD1 for D (6 bases). Per germline, CDR1 SQVTM and CDR2 ANQGSEA. The length of the CDR3 is 13 residues. Trimming took 4 bases from V and 4 from J, leaving 13 bases between them. This chain's CDR3 is CSVGPGEGYGYTF. In DNA form, the CDR3 reads TGCAGCGTTGGGCCAGGGGAGGGCTATGGCTACACCTTC.

The genes are TRBV28 and TRBJ1-5; D gene uncertain. Germline V CDR1 and CDR2: MDHEN, SYDVKM. V dropped 8 bases and J dropped 7 bases, with 21 bases sitting between them. This CDR3 comprises 15 residues. The CDR3 nucleotides read TGTGCCAGCCTAGGGTCTTGGGGAGTAGGCCAGCCCCAGCATTTT. Protein: CASLGSWGVGQPQHF.

The rearrangement links TRBV20-1 to TRBJ2-7; D might be TRBD2 (5 bases). Germline V gene sequence: CDR1 DFQATT, CDR2 SNEGSKA (reference sequence). The CDR3 spans 11 residues. V dropped 1 base and J dropped 9 bases, with 10 bases sitting between them. In nucleotides, the CDR3 is TGCAGTGCTAGAGCTCCCGGAGGGCAGTACTTC. It encodes CSARAPGGQYF.

This chain joins TRBV25-1 and TRBJ1-5, with D possibly matching TRBD1 (5 bases). This CDR3 is 13 amino acids long. Trimming left V 5 bases short and J 6 bases short, with 11 bases between. Per the germline V gene, CDR1 is MGHDK and CDR2 is SYGVNS. CDR3 loop: CASSRGDFQPQHF. For the CDR3, the DNA is TGTGCCAGCAGTCGGGGGGACTTTCAGCCCCAGCATTTT.

This chain links TRBV20-1 with TRBJ1-5; D perhaps matches TRBD1 (5 bases). Trimming left V 6 bases short and J 3 bases short, with 15 bases between. Germline CDR1 and CDR2: DFQATT and SNEGSKA (reference sequence). This CDR3 is built from 14 residues. The CDR3 loop is CSAKRGPANQPQHF. The CDR3 coding sequence is TGCAGTGCAAAGAGGGGACCGGCCAATCAGCCCCAGCATTTT.

This chain joins TRBV2 and TRBJ2-1; 12 bases map to TRBD2. Germline loops: CDR1 SNHLY, CDR2 FYNNEI. V lost 6 bases, J lost 4 bases, and 10 bases stayed unmatched. This CDR3 region has 17 residues. For the CDR3, the DNA is TGTGCCAGCAGCGAGCGACTAGCGGGAGCGGGATACAATGAGCAGTTCTTC. Protein product: CASSERLAGAGYNEQFF.

V gene TRBV20-1 combines with J gene TRBJ1-2; possibly TRBD1 for D (5 bases). The length of the CDR3 is 18 residues. From germline, CDR1 is DFQATT and CDR2 SNEGSKA (reference sequence). Trimming removed 0 bases from V and 7 bases from J, with 27 bases in between. In nucleotides, the CDR3 is TGCAGTGCTAGAGATCTTTTTGGCGTAGTCAGGGTGGGAGTTGGCTACACCTTC. Protein sequence: CSARDLFGVVRVGVGYTF.

This clonotype was detected only once. This chain connects TRBV11-1 to TRBJ2-4; maybe TRBD1 (6 bases). Germline CDR1 is SGHAT and CDR2 is FQDESV (reference sequence). V was clipped by 1 base and J by 7 bases, with 8 bases between them. The CDR3 runs to 13 residues. The DNA of the CDR3 is TGTGCCAGCAGCTTAGACAGGGCCAACATTCAGTACTTC. Its translation is CASSLDRANIQYF. The complete variable domain, with remaining parts taken from reference TRBV11-1 and TRBJ2-4, reads EAEVAQSPRYKITEKSQAVAFWCDPISGHATLYWYRQILGQGPELLVQFQDESVVDDSQLPKDRFSAERLKGVDSTLKIQPAELGDSAMYLCASSLDRANIQYFGAGTRLSVL.

This clonotype came up once. The chain combines TRBV12-5 with TRBJ2-6; maybe TRBD2 (6 bases). V gave up 4 bases and J gave up 4 bases, with 20 bases separating them. The germline V gene encodes CDR1 LGHNT and CDR2 FRNRAP. CDR3 length: 18 residues. CDR3 protein: CASGSPLYREAGANVLTF. For the CDR3, the DNA is TGTGCTAGTGGTTCCCCCCTTTATAGGGAGGCCGGGGCCAACGTCCTGACTTTC.

The chain is built from TRBV12-3 or TRBV12-4 and TRBJ1-3; possibly TRBD1 for D (6 bases). Trimming left V 8 bases short and J 2 bases short, with 13 bases between. The CDR3 spans 14 residues. The CDR3 loop reads CASGLNRAGNTIYF. The CDR3 DNA follows: TGTGCCAGCGGCCTAAACAGGGCTGGAAACACCATATATTTT.

The CDR3 DNA reads TGTGCCAGCAGCGCCGGACAGGGTCTATTAGGTTATGGCTACACCTTC. As protein: CASSAGQGLLGYGYTF. The chain has TRBV7-9 and TRBJ1-2; 8 nucleotides match TRBD1. Germline V gene sequence: CDR1 SEHNR, CDR2 FQNEAQ (reference sequence). The CDR3 is 16 amino acids. Trimming removed 5 bases from V and 5 bases from J; junction bases left unmatched: 13.

This clonotype was observed once. This chain uses TRBV27 with TRBJ2-2; D possibly corresponds to TRBD1 (6 bases). The CDR3 contains 15 residues. Germline assignment: CDR1 MNHEY and CDR2 SMNVEV (reference sequence). Trimming removed 5 bases from V and 0 bases from J, with 10 bases in between. DNA for the CDR3: TGTGCCAGCAGTACGACAGGCGCGAACACCGGGGAGCTGTTTTTT. Amino acid sequence: CASSTTGANTGELFF.

This chain connects TRBV10-3 to TRBJ2-5; 10 nucleotides match TRBD1. Germline V gives CDR1 ENHRY, CDR2 SYGVKD. This CDR3 contains 14 residues. V dropped 6 bases and J dropped 5; count of bases not matched to a gene: 6. The CDR3: CAIRGTGVEETQYF. In DNA, the CDR3 is TGTGCCATCAGGGGGACAGGGGTCGAGGAGACCCAGTACTTC.

This chain connects TRBV29-1 to TRBJ2-5; TRBD2 matches at 13 bases. The CDR3 consists of 17 residues. Germline-derived CDR1 and CDR2 are SQVTM and ANQGSEA. V was pared by 5 bases and J by 2 bases, with 11 bases of the junction left unmatched. The CDR3 sequence: CSVKRGLAGAIQETQYF. The CDR3 nucleotides read TGCAGCGTTAAACGAGGACTAGCGGGGGCCATTCAAGAGACCCAGTACTTC.

The CDR3 loop is CASSQPGQGYGYTF. The CDR3 nucleotides are TGCGCCAGCAGCCAACCGGGACAGGGGTATGGCTACACCTTC. This chain links TRBV4-3 with TRBJ1-2, with TRBD1 identical over 10 bases. In germline, CDR1 is LGHNA, CDR2 YSLEER. Trimming at V came to 2 bases and at J to 5 bases, leaving 2 bases not matched to a gene. The CDR3 is made up of 14 amino acids.

The chain recombines TRBV5-6 with TRBJ2-6, with D maybe TRBD1 (6 bases). This CDR3 has 13 residues. V was trimmed by 3 bases and J by 9 bases, leaving 10 bases between them. Germline-derived CDR1 and CDR2 are SGHDT and YYEEEE. The CDR3 sequence: CASSWTEGNVLTF. CDR3 nucleotide sequence: TGTGCCAGCAGCTGGACAGAAGGCAACGTCCTGACTTTC.

The CDR3 spells CASSPSGFYNEQFF. CDR3 in DNA: TGTGCCAGCAGCCCCTCCGGGTTCTACAATGAGCAGTTCTTC. The rearrangement uses TRBV7-3 and TRBJ2-1; D is unresolved. The CDR3 runs 14 residues. V was shortened by 5 bases and J by 3 bases, with 11 bases between the two germline ends. CDR1 is SGHTA and CDR2 is FQGTGA in the germline V gene.

The chain recombines TRBV12-3 or TRBV12-4 with TRBJ2-5; D is perhaps TRBD2 (5 bases). The CDR3 has 13 residues. V lost 3 bases and J 2 bases, leaving 7 bases between the germline ends. The CDR3 DNA is TGTGCCAGCAGTTTGGACTTTCAAGAGACCCAGTACTTC. This translates into CASSLDFQETQYF.

This chain connects TRBV11-2 to TRBJ1-2; a weak D match, TRBD1 (6 bases). The CDR3 runs 13 residues. V lost 4 bases, J lost 4 bases, and 10 bases lay in between. CDR1 and CDR2 (germline): SGHAT, FQNNGV. The DNA for the CDR3 is TGTGCCAGCAGCTCAGTGACAGGCTATGGCTACACCTTC. Its translation: CASSSVTGYGYTF.

In nucleotides, the CDR3 is TGTGCCAGCAGCCAGGGCAGGGGGCACGGCGGGGAGCTGTTTTTT. This translates into CASSQGRGHGGELFF. The chain uses TRBV3-1 and TRBJ2-2; 8 bases line up with TRBD1. Trimming took 3 bases from V and 7 from J; bases not matched to a gene: 7. The CDR3 is made up of 15 amino acids. Germline-derived CDR1 and CDR2 are LGHDT and YNNKEL (reference sequence).

The chain joins TRBV3-1 to TRBJ1-1; tentative D call: TRBD1 (5 bases). V was trimmed by 4 bases and J by 10 bases, leaving 13 bases between them. Germline values: CDR1 LGHDT, CDR2 YNNKEL (reference sequence). The CDR3 sequence is 12 residues long. This CDR3 is CASSLEGSGAFF. In nucleotides, the CDR3 is TGTGCCAGCAGCCTGGAGGGGTCCGGAGCTTTCTTT.

J is TRBJ2-2 and V is TRBV27, with 9 bases that match TRBD2. The V segment lost 0 bases and the J segment 6 bases; nucleotides outside the gene matches: 2. Germline V gene sequence: CDR1 MNHEY, CDR2 SMNVEV (reference sequence). This CDR3 contains 15 residues. DNA for the CDR3: TGTGCCAGCAGTTTATCGGGGACTAGCTCCGGGGAGCTGTTTTTT. Translated, it gives CASSLSGTSSGELFF.

The chain joins TRBV3-1 to TRBJ2-4; D gene unclear. The CDR3 is 18 residues long. The ends were cut back, 1 base at V and 0 bases at J, with 16 bases in the middle. From germline, CDR1 is LGHDT and CDR2 YNNKEL (reference sequence). The CDR3 DNA follows: TGTGCCAGCAGCCAAGGGCCGGAACGATTACTAGCCAAAAACATTCAGTACTTC. Its translation is CASSQGPERLLAKNIQYF.

The chain couples TRBV7-2 to TRBJ2-1; TRBD1 matches 7 bases. V was pared by 4 bases and J by 4 bases, with 10 bases of the junction left unmatched. Germline CDR1 reads SGHTA; CDR2 reads FQGNSA. The CDR3 runs 16 residues. The CDR3: CASSSTSGQPYNEQFF. CDR3 nucleotide sequence: TGTGCCAGCAGCTCTACCTCGGGACAGCCTTACAATGAGCAGTTCTTC.

The chain recombines TRBV30 with TRBJ1-2, with D perhaps TRBD1 (6 bases). This CDR3 is 12 amino acids long. Trimming cost V 6 bases and J 6 bases, with 14 bases left between them. Germline values: CDR1 GTSNPN, CDR2 SVGIG (reference sequence). The DNA of the CDR3 is TGTGCCTGCCCCGCGAGGGGGAATGGCTACACCTTC. Its protein is CACPARGNGYTF. The entire variable domain, with the rest obtained from reference TRBV30 and TRBJ1-2, is as follows: SQTIHQWPATLVQPVGSPLSLECTVEGTSNPNLYWYRQAAGRGLQLLFYSVGIGQISSEVPQNLSASRPQDRQFILSSKKLLLSDSGFYLCACPARGNGYTFGSGTRLTVV.

The chain joins TRBV5-6 to TRBJ2-7, with D unclear. The CDR3 has 11 amino acids. Trimming removed 4 bases at V and 0 bases at J, with 2 bases between. Germline lookup yields CDR1 SGHDT and CDR2 YYEEEE. The CDR3: CASSNSYEQYF. The CDR3 bases are TGTGCCAGCAGCAACTCCTACGAGCAGTACTTC.